The 15 T cell receptor beta chains reported below all come from one sample, sequenced in a study of blood T cell repertoires in COVID-19. TCRdb's table, derived via immunoSEQ multiplex PCR, lists solely in-frame clones and lacks some. The sample lists more than 80,000 clones, around nine tenths occurring once. Sequenced: peripheral blood. These receptors originate from a man in his forties or fifties with acute or convalescent COVID-19.

The rearrangement uses TRBV11-2 and TRBJ1-4; no definite D call. V shed 1 base and J shed 1 base, with 10 bases lying between them. The germline gives CDR1 SGHAT, CDR2 FQNNGV. The CDR3 runs 16 residues. CDR3 bases: TGTGCCAGCAGCTTAGGTCCCCACGGAACTAATGAAAAACTGTTTTTT. Translating gives CASSLGPHGTNEKLFF.

The chain combines TRBV27 with TRBJ1-6; tentatively, D is TRBD1 (5 bases). There are 14 residues in the CDR3. Trimming cost V 4 bases and J 4 bases, with 8 bases left between them. Germline V gene data show CDR1 as MNHEY and CDR2 as SMNVEV (reference sequence). The CDR3 nucleotides are TGTGCCAGCAGTTGGGGCCCATATAATTCACCCCTCCACTTT. This codes for CASSWGPYNSPLHF.

V gene TRBV5-1 combines with J gene TRBJ2-5; 12 positions agree with TRBD2. The germline V gene encodes CDR1 SGHRS and CDR2 YFSETQ. The V segment lost 4 bases and the J segment 3 bases; nucleotides outside the gene matches: 4. CDR3 length: 15 amino acids. CDR3 in amino acids: CASSPRTSGEETQYF. As DNA, the CDR3 is TGCGCCAGCAGCCCTAGGACTAGCGGGGAAGAGACCCAGTACTTC.

The DNA of the CDR3 is TGCGCCAGCAGCCAAGAACTAGCGTGGGATGAGCAGTTCTTC. Protein sequence: CASSQELAWDEQFF. V usage is TRBV4-1 and J usage is TRBJ2-1, with 7 bases matching TRBD2. V trimming: 0 bases; J trimming: 8 bases; junction bases outside the gene matches: 4. The germline CDR1 and CDR2 sequences are MGHRA and YSYEKL. The CDR3 covers 14 residues.

The chain uses TRBV6-2 or TRBV6-3 and TRBJ2-4; TRBD1 matches at 9 bases. Losses at the gene ends were 5 bases for V and 10 bases for J; bases not matched to a gene: 9. The germline V gene encodes CDR1 MNHEY and CDR2 SVGEGT. There are 14 residues in the CDR3. CDR3 DNA: TGTGCCAGCAGTAGGGACAGGGACAGTCGTATTCAGTACTTC. It encodes CASSRDRDSRIQYF.

J is TRBJ1-5 and V is TRBV19; TRBD1 aligns across 8 bases. Germline V gene data show CDR1 as LNHDA and CDR2 as SQIVND (reference sequence). J lost 4 bases, V lost 5 bases, and 10 bases had no gene match. The CDR3 has 16 amino acids. The CDR3 nucleotides are TGTGCCAGTAGTCCCCATAGGACAGGGCTAAATCAGCCCCAGCATTTT. Its protein product is CASSPHRTGLNQPQHF.

The chain has TRBV7-2 and TRBJ2-6; D is possibly TRBD1 (6 bases). The CDR3 spans 17 residues. The V gene's germline CDR1 is SGHTA and CDR2 FQGNSA. Deletions cut 1 base from V and 0 bases from J, with 10 bases between. The CDR3 region is CASSLESDSSGANVLTF. In nucleotides, the CDR3 is TGTGCCAGCAGCTTAGAATCGGACAGCTCTGGGGCCAACGTCCTGACTTTC.

The chain couples TRBV21-1 to TRBJ2-1; the D call of TRBD2 is as the table states it, not checked on the DNA. TRBV21-1 is assigned pseudogene status. The CDR3 is 23 residues long. CDR3 coding DNA: TGTGCCAGCAGCAAAGATTTAAGGAGACGTCCAGGACTAGCGGGAGGGCCTGGAGGTGAGCAGTTCTTC. It specifies CASSKDLRRRPGLAGGPGGEQFF.

The chain recombines TRBV6-5 with TRBJ1-1; perhaps TRBD1 as D (6 bases). CDR1 is MNHEY, CDR2 SVGAGI, per germline. V was pared by 10 bases and J by 0 bases, with 12 bases between. The CDR3 loop spans 13 amino acids. DNA of the CDR3: TGTGCCATCGGAAGGGGGTTGAACACTGAAGCTTTCTTT. It encodes CAIGRGLNTEAFF.

This rearrangement joins TRBV18 to TRBJ2-1, with TRBD1 identical over 10 bases. The CDR3 is 14 residues long. J lost 6 bases, V lost 5 bases, and 4 bases had no gene match. CDR1 and CDR2 from the germline V gene are KGHSH and LQKENI. The CDR3 coding sequence is TGTGCCAGCTCAGAGGGACAGGGGATCAATGAGCAGTTCTTC. This encodes CASSEGQGINEQFF.

This sequence joins TRBV5-6 and TRBJ2-3, with 9 bases identical to TRBD1. CDR1 is SGHDT, CDR2 YYEEEE, per germline. Unmatched junction bases numbered 10, after V lost 2 bases and J lost 3 bases. This CDR3 is built from 17 residues. CDR3 coding DNA: TGTGCCAGCAGCTTTTATTTAACAGGGGGCCGTACAGATACGCAGTATTTT. Amino acids: CASSFYLTGGRTDTQYF.

V usage is TRBV6-4 and J usage is TRBJ2-2; 8 bases line up with TRBD1. Trimming cost V 3 bases and J 0 bases; bases outside gene matches: 9. Germline loops: CDR1 MRHNA, CDR2 SNTAGT. The CDR3 extends over 18 amino acids. CDR3 protein: CASSEFSQGASNTGELFF. CDR3 DNA: TGTGCCAGCAGTGAATTTTCCCAGGGGGCCTCGAACACCGGGGAGCTGTTTTTT.

J is TRBJ2-7 and V is TRBV7-8; 8 bases are a match to TRBD2. CDR3 length: 15 amino acids. The V gene's germline CDR1 is SGHVS and CDR2 FQNEAQ. With 1 base clipped from V and 3 bases from J, the junction kept 5 bases outside the gene matches. CDR3 sequence: CASSLGTSGDYEQYF. The CDR3 region has the DNA TGTGCCAGCAGCTTAGGTACTAGCGGCGACTACGAGCAGTACTTC.

J is TRBJ2-2 and V is TRBV30; tentatively, D is TRBD1 (6 bases). CDR3 size: 17 residues. The germline gives CDR1 GTSNPN, CDR2 SVGIG (reference sequence). V shed 2 bases and J shed 1 base, with 17 bases lying between them. CDR3 amino acids: CAWSPASRGKNTGELFF. The CDR3 DNA sequence: TGTGCCTGGAGTCCGGCCAGTAGGGGGAAGAACACCGGGGAGCTGTTTTTT.

This chain connects TRBV3-1 (or the pseudogene TRBV3-2) to TRBJ1-1; D unclear. Germline lookup yields CDR1 LGHDT and CDR2 YNNKEL (reference sequence). The CDR3 consists of 14 residues. V dropped 0 bases and J dropped 5 bases, with 10 bases sitting between them. The CDR3 region has the DNA TGTGCCAGCAGCCAAGATTTCCGACTAACTGAAGCTTTCTTT. Translated, it gives CASSQDFRLTEAFF.